The 17 T cell receptor beta chains reported below all come from one sample, sequenced in a study of regulatory T cells in long-lasting Graves disease. Time point in this sample: newly diagnosed GD, antithyroid drugs for less than 3 months. Extracted RNA from PBMCs served as the source of the TCR library. With iRepertoire HTBI primers and Arm-PCR of CDR3 regions, TCR beta libraries were built. Each CDR3 protein is one row after TCRdb ran MiXCR on the multiplex PCR reads. Of about 560,000 distinct CDR3 sequences in the sample, about 16% were seen once. The sample was also reused in another study, on T cells in Graves' hyperthyroidism and ophthalmopathy.

Sequences were derived from peripheral blood mononuclear cells (PBMCs), sampled at new diagnosis, from a patient treated with antithyroid drugs. These receptors were taken from a man aged 18-30 years with Graves disease.

This clonotype was recorded at least ten times. The chain links TRBV28 to TRBJ2-7, with 12 bases aligning to TRBD2. The CDR3 consists of 15 residues. The germline CDR1 and CDR2 sequences are MDHEN and SYDVKM. The trim removed 3 bases at V and 7 bases at J, leaving 7 bases unmatched. CDR3 nucleotides: TGTGCCAGCAGTTTGCGGACTAGCGGGATAGGGGAGCAGTACTTC. Its translation is CASSLRTSGIGEQYF.

This clonotype was seen a handful of times. The gene calls are TRBV10-3 and TRBJ1-6; no definite D call. The CDR3 contains 14 residues. The V gene lost 4 bases and the J gene lost 7 bases, with 11 bases spanning the gap. Per the germline V gene, CDR1 is ENHRY and CDR2 is SYGVKD. The CDR3 DNA reads TGTGCCATCAGTGCTCAGGACGGGAATTCACCCCTCCACTTT. Amino acid sequence: CAISAQDGNSPLHF.

This clonotype was seen at least ten times. The rearrangement links TRBV7-9 to TRBJ1-1, with D perhaps matching TRBD1 (5 bases). V lost 8 bases and J lost 0, with 13 bases in between. The germline V gene has CDR1 SEHNR and CDR2 FQNEAQ (reference sequence). The CDR3 sequence is 14 residues long. The CDR3 DNA sequence: TGTGCCAGCTCACCGGGGGGGATGAACACTGAAGCTTTCTTT. Its translation is CASSPGGMNTEAFF.

This clonotype was seen more than once but under ten times. The gene calls are TRBV3-1 and TRBJ1-6; D might be TRBD1 (6 bases). CDR3 length: 17 residues. Germline-derived CDR1 and CDR2 are LGHDT and YNNKEL (reference sequence). The V end was cut by 1 base, the J end by 10 bases, with 20 bases between. This CDR3 is CASSQAGVGGAGSPLHF. The DNA for the CDR3 is TGTGCCAGCAGCCAAGCTGGTGTGGGGGGCGCTGGGTCACCCCTCCACTTT.

This clonotype was counted ten times or more. This rearrangement joins TRBV6-1 to TRBJ2-7; 11 nucleotides align to TRBD2. V gave up 5 bases and J gave up 5 bases; unmatched junction bases: 11. This CDR3 region has 16 residues. Looked up from germline, CDR1 is MNHNS and CDR2 is SASEGT. CDR3 sequence: CASSRVAGGSYDEQYF. The DNA of the CDR3 is TGTGCCAGCAGTCGCGTAGCGGGAGGGTCTTATGACGAGCAGTACTTC.

This clonotype was detected a few times. The chain carries TRBV13 and TRBJ2-7; D not resolved. The CDR3 is 13 amino acids. With 1 base removed from V and 3 bases from J, the gap between germline ends came to 7 bases. The germline gives CDR1 PRHDT, CDR2 FYEKMQ (reference sequence). The CDR3, as DNA: TGTGCCAGCAGCTTAGAAGGGTTCTACGAGCAGTACTTC. Its translation is CASSLEGFYEQYF.

This clonotype came up a few times. The chain combines TRBV6-2 or TRBV6-3 with TRBJ1-3; D perhaps matches TRBD1 (5 bases). The CDR3 consists of 15 residues. The germline V gene has CDR1 MNHEY and CDR2 SVGEGT. Trimming took off 6 bases at V and 0 bases at J, with 12 bases between the two ends. The CDR3 DNA reads as TGTGCCAGCAGCCGGACACCGTACTCTGGAAACACCATATATTTT. This sequence encodes CASSRTPYSGNTIYF.

This clonotype was seen many times. The J gene is TRBJ1-1, the V gene TRBV27, with 7 bases matching TRBD1. Germline CDR1 and CDR2: MNHEY and SMNVEV (reference sequence). J was trimmed by 3 bases and V by 2 bases; bases with no gene match: 12. CDR3 size: 17 residues. The CDR3 DNA follows: TGTGCCAGCAGTTTAGTGGGGGCAGGGGGTTCGGACACTGAAGCTTTCTTT. Translation: CASSLVGAGGSDTEAFF.

The V and J genes are TRBV24-1 and TRBJ2-7; TRBD1 agrees at 10 bases. Germline CDR1 is KGHDR and CDR2 is SFDVKD. The V gene end was trimmed by 1 base and the J gene end by 3 bases; junction bases not matched to a gene: 5. This CDR3 region has 16 residues. CDR3 in DNA: TGTGCCACCAGTGATTTAGGGACAGGGGCGATCTACGAGCAGTACTTC. Translating it yields CATSDLGTGAIYEQYF.

The J gene is TRBJ2-1, the V gene TRBV4-2; TRBD2 aligns across 8 bases. CDR3 length: 16 amino acids. The V segment lost 1 base and the J segment 6 bases; nucleotides outside the gene matches: 8. Germline V gives CDR1 LGHNA, CDR2 YNFKEQ. The CDR3 nucleotides read TGTGCCAGCAGCCAAGGAGTCAGCGGGAGTTTCAATGAGCAGTTCTTC. Translating it yields CASSQGVSGSFNEQFF.

This clonotype came up a few times. This sequence joins TRBV9 and TRBJ2-5; 7 positions match TRBD2. CDR3 length equals 14 residues. Germline V gene data show CDR1 as SGDLS and CDR2 as YYNGEE. Unmatched junction bases numbered 0, after V lost 0 bases and J lost 1 base. CDR3 DNA sequence: TGTGCCAGCAGCGTAGCGGGGGGCCAAGAGACCCAGTACTTC. The encoded protein is CASSVAGGQETQYF.

This clonotype was picked up a small number of times. The chain recombines TRBV20-1 with TRBJ1-1; D may be TRBD1 (5 bases). The CDR3 consists of 14 residues. Trimming removed 0 bases at V and 0 bases at J, with 8 bases between. Germline CDR1 reads DFQATT; CDR2 reads SNEGSKA (reference sequence). CDR3 residues: CSARERGMNTEAFF. CDR3 nucleotide sequence: TGCAGTGCTAGAGAAAGGGGCATGAACACTGAAGCTTTCTTT.

This clonotype was observed a few times. The chain has TRBV12-3 or TRBV12-4 and TRBJ2-1; no clear D gene. V was pared by 2 bases and J by 7 bases, with 12 bases between. The CDR3 spans 14 residues. The CDR3 is CASSLRLSANEQFF. The DNA for the CDR3 is TGTGCCAGCAGTTTACGCCTCTCCGCGAATGAGCAGTTCTTC.

The chain has TRBV4-1 and TRBJ2-7; 7 bases fit TRBD1. CDR3 length: 15 residues. Germline values: CDR1 MGHRA, CDR2 YSYEKL. V lost 0 bases to trimming and J lost 0 bases; unmatched junction nucleotides: 2. The CDR3 sequence is CASSQEPGGSYEQYF. The CDR3 DNA follows: TGCGCCAGCAGCCAAGAACCAGGGGGCTCCTACGAGCAGTACTTC.

The chain joins TRBV11-1 to TRBJ2-7; no clear D gene. CDR3 size: 16 residues. Germline V CDR1 and CDR2: SGHAT, FQDESV (reference sequence). V gave up 0 bases and J gave up 6 bases, with 18 bases separating them. CDR3 in amino acids: CASSLAMWGLLTEQYF. The CDR3 DNA is TGTGCCAGCAGCTTAGCGATGTGGGGTTTGTTAACCGAGCAGTACTTC.

V and J are TRBV19 and TRBJ2-3; 8 bases are shared with TRBD2. V was clipped by 6 bases and J by 4 bases; unmatched bases: 12. CDR3 length: 16 residues. Germline CDR1 reads LNHDA; CDR2 reads SQIVND (reference sequence). The CDR3 nucleotides read TGTGCCAGTAGCCCGTTTCGAGCGGGAGTTGCAGATACGCAGTATTTT. Amino acids: CASSPFRAGVADTQYF.

The V and J genes are TRBV20-1 and TRBJ2-3, with D possibly called TRBD1 or TRBD2 (5 bases each). CDR1 DFQATT and CDR2 SNEGSKA come from the germline V gene (reference sequence). V was clipped by 0 bases and J by 2 bases, with 9 bases between them. The CDR3 has 14 amino acids. The CDR3 reads CSARDGGATDTQYF. DNA for the CDR3: TGCAGTGCTAGAGATGGGGGAGCCACAGATACGCAGTATTTT.